These 3 T cell receptor beta chains originate from one sample sequenced in a study of OX40 agonist ivuxolimab in advanced cancers. The data were produced by immunoSEQ multiplex PCR, yet TCRdb's version contains in-frame clones alone and is incomplete. The table has some 74,000 clones, roughly 83% seen once; the top ten hold less than 8%. This material consisted of CD4+ or CD8+ T cells sorted from blood, taken in a trial of the OX40 agonist ivuxolimab. Receptor source: an adult with an advanced solid tumor such as melanoma, head and neck, liver or kidney cancer.

V usage is TRBV7-3 and J usage is TRBJ2-1; perhaps TRBD2 as D (6 bases). This CDR3 region has 16 residues. Trimming removed 2 bases at V and 0 bases at J, with 11 bases between. CDR1 and CDR2 (germline): SGHTA, FQGTGA. This CDR3 is CASSLGGVGSYNEQFF. CDR3 bases: TGTGCCAGCAGCTTAGGCGGGGTCGGCTCCTACAATGAGCAGTTCTTC. The entire variable domain, with the rest obtained from reference TRBV7-3 and TRBJ2-1, is as follows: GAGVSQTPSNKVTEKGKYVELRCDPISGHTALYWYRQSLGQGPEFLIYFQGTGAADDSGLPNDRFFAVRPEGSVSTLKIQRTERGDSAVYLCASSLGGVGSYNEQFFGPGTRLTVL.

V and J are TRBV4-1 and TRBJ1-2, with D unclear. The CDR3 length is 16 residues. V lost 1 base and J lost 0, with 12 bases in between. The germline V gene has CDR1 MGHRA and CDR2 YSYEKL. CDR3 sequence: CASSQVGTATNYGYTF. DNA of the CDR3: TGCGCCAGCAGCCAAGTAGGAACAGCTACTAACTATGGCTACACCTTC.

This chain joins TRBV6-5 and TRBJ1-2; TRBD1 agrees at 8 bases. The CDR3 spans 13 residues. The J segment lost 8 bases and the V segment lost 7 bases, leaving 9 bases of the junction unmatched. Germline CDR1 is MNHEY and CDR2 is SVGAGI. The CDR3 sequence: CASTTQGAIGYTF. The CDR3 DNA is TGTGCCAGCACCACCCAGGGGGCGATCGGCTACACCTTC.